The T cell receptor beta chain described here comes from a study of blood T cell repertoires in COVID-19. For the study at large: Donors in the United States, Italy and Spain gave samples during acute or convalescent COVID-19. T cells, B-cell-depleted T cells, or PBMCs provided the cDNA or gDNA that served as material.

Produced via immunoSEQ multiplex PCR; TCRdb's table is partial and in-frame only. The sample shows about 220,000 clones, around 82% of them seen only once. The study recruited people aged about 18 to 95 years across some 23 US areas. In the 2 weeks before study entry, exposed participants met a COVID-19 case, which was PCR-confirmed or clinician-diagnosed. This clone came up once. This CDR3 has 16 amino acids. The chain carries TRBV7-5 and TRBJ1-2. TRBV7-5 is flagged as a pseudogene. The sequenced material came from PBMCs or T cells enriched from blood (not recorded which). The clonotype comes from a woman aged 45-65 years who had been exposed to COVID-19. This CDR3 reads CVRSSFAGPANYGYTF. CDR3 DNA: TGTGTCAGAAGCTCCTTCGCGGGCCCCGCGAACTATGGCTACACCTTC.